One and the same sample provided the 13 T cell receptor beta chains below, sequenced in a study of T-cell memory formation after mild COVID-19. TCRdb analysed the 5' RACE reads with MiXCR anew, one entry per CDR3 protein. Altogether around 300,000 distinct CDR3 sequences are present, approximately 14% being singletons, with the ten largest covering 22%. Material for sequencing was PBMCs or a T cell subset sorted from them (not recorded which). These receptors were taken from a man between 18 and 35 years old who had mild COVID-19 (a few samples of this study predate the infection). Cell type and time point are not known.

This clonotype was seen only a few times. The chain employs TRBV11-2 and TRBJ2-5; TRBD1 matches at 7 bases. This CDR3 contains 16 residues. Per the germline V gene, CDR1 is SGHAT and CDR2 is FQNNGV. Losses at the gene ends were 5 bases for V and 5 bases for J; bases not matched to a gene: 14. The CDR3 region is CASSLRGFQVLETQYF. As DNA, the CDR3 is TGTGCCAGCAGCCTCAGGGGGTTTCAGGTATTGGAGACCCAGTACTTC.

This chain joins TRBV11-2 and TRBJ2-1; perhaps TRBD2 as D (5 bases). The CDR3 is 14 residues long. V gave up 0 bases and J gave up 9 bases, with 12 bases separating them. Germline lookup yields CDR1 SGHAT and CDR2 FQNNGV. The CDR3 sequence: CASSLDRGWGEQFF. The CDR3, as DNA: TGTGCCAGCAGCTTAGATCGAGGGTGGGGTGAGCAGTTCTTC.

This clonotype was seen only a few times. The CDR3 is CASSPGQGGSQPQHF. The CDR3 DNA reads as TGTGCCAGCAGCCCGGGACAGGGCGGTAGTCAGCCCCAGCATTTT. The J gene is TRBJ1-5, the V gene TRBV7-2; 9 bases are shared with TRBD1. The CDR3 loop spans 15 amino acids. The V segment lost 5 bases and the J segment 6 bases; nucleotides outside the gene matches: 8. Germline V lookup: CDR1 SGHTA, CDR2 FQGNSA.

This clonotype has only a few counts. V gene TRBV29-1 combines with J gene TRBJ1-2; tentatively, D is TRBD1 (6 bases). V lost 7 bases, J lost 3 bases, and 12 bases lay in between. This CDR3 has 12 amino acids. CDR1 is SQVTM and CDR2 is ANQGSEA in the germline V gene. The chain's CDR3 is CSARGRDYGYTF. The CDR3, as DNA: TGCAGCGCCAGGGGTCGAGACTATGGCTACACCTTC.

CDR3 nucleotides: TGTGCCAGGACCCGAGATTCGCCGGGACAGGGGCCACCAGCAGATACGCAGTATTTT. It specifies CARTRDSPGQGPPADTQYF. The chain recombines TRBV2 with TRBJ2-3, with 10 bases identical to TRBD1. V gave up 9 bases and J gave up 4 bases; unmatched junction bases: 22. The CDR3 runs 19 residues. CDR1 and CDR2 (germline): SNHLY, FYNNEI.

This clonotype was counted only a few times. The genes are TRBV3-1 and TRBJ1-5, with TRBD1 matching 8 bases. The CDR3 is made up of 15 amino acids. The ends lost 4 bases at V and 7 bases at J; junction bases unmatched: 9. Germline V gene sequence: CDR1 LGHDT, CDR2 YNNKEL (reference sequence). The CDR3 coding sequence is TGTGCCAGCAGCCGAGGACAGGGAGGCGGGCAGCCCCAGCATTTT. Amino acids: CASSRGQGGGQPQHF.

This clonotype was seen many times. V is TRBV4-1 and J is TRBJ1-1; TRBD1 aligns across 9 bases. The CDR3 has 15 amino acids. V dropped 7 bases and J dropped 3; count of bases not matched to a gene: 9. Germline V gene data show CDR1 as MGHRA and CDR2 as YSYEKL. The CDR3 is CASTANRGLDTEAFF. The CDR3 nucleotides read TGCGCCAGCACCGCCAACAGGGGGCTCGACACTGAAGCTTTCTTT.

This clonotype was recorded a few times. V is TRBV12-5 and J is TRBJ1-2; unclear D gene. This CDR3 has 13 amino acids. From germline, CDR1 is LGHNT and CDR2 FRNRAP. V lost 7 bases and J lost 5, with 14 bases in between. The CDR3 is CASALDRRYGYTF. CDR3 DNA: TGTGCTAGTGCTCTCGACCGACGTTATGGCTACACCTTC.

The sample holds many counts of this clonotype. The chain links TRBV11-2 to TRBJ2-1, with TRBD1 identical over 7 bases. Germline lookup yields CDR1 SGHAT and CDR2 FQNNGV. J was trimmed by 6 bases and V by 1 base; bases with no gene match: 6. This CDR3 comprises 15 residues. The CDR3 DNA follows: TGTGCCAGCAGCTTAGGGTGGACAGGTATCAATGAGCAGTTCTTC. This sequence encodes CASSLGWTGINEQFF. The variable domain in full, completed from reference TRBV11-2 and TRBJ2-1, reads EAGVAQSPRYKIIEKRQSVAFWCNPISGHATLYWYQQILGQGPKLLIQFQNNGVVDDSQLPKDRFSAERLKGVDSTLKIQPAKLEDSAVYLCASSLGWTGINEQFFGPGTRLTVL.

This chain joins TRBV3-1 and TRBJ2-2, with D perhaps TRBD2 (5 bases). V was pared by 4 bases and J by 6 bases, with 21 bases between. Germline CDR1 is LGHDT and CDR2 is YNNKEL (reference sequence). This CDR3 is 17 amino acids long. CDR3 in amino acids: CASSLRAGWSSPGELFF. CDR3 nucleotides: TGTGCCAGCAGCCTCCGGGCGGGCTGGTCGTCACCCGGGGAGCTGTTTTTT. The full variable domain, completed using reference TRBV3-1 and TRBJ2-2, is DTAVSQTPKYLVTQMGNDKSIKCEQNLGHDTMYWYKQDSKKFLKIMFSYNNKELIINETVPNRFSPKSPDKAHLNLHINSLELGDSAVYFCASSLRAGWSSPGELFFGEGSRLTVL.

This clonotype was detected only a few times. The chain recombines TRBV4-1 with TRBJ1-5; weak D call: TRBD1 (5 bases). The germline V and J ends were trimmed by 4 bases and 5 bases, with 21 bases remaining between them. From germline, CDR1 is MGHRA and CDR2 YSYEKL. CDR3 size: 17 residues. The CDR3 reads CASSRTMGGVVDQPQHF. CDR3 nucleotides: TGCGCCAGCAGCCGAACAATGGGGGGGGTAGTTGATCAGCCCCAGCATTTT.

This clonotype was detected only once. J is TRBJ1-6 and V is TRBV2; no reliable D call. V was shortened by 9 bases and J by 0 bases, with 12 bases between the two germline ends. In germline, CDR1 is SNHLY, CDR2 FYNNEI. This CDR3 spans 15 amino acids. The CDR3 DNA sequence: TGTGCCAGACGGGAAGCGGCCTCCTATAATTCACCCCTCCACTTT. Encoded protein: CARREAASYNSPLHF.

V usage is TRBV29-1 and J usage is TRBJ2-4; D is possibly TRBD1 (5 bases). CDR1 is SQVTM, CDR2 ANQGSEA, per germline. The CDR3 totals 14 residues. Trimming removed 4 bases at V and 0 bases at J, with 10 bases between. CDR3 sequence: CSVVPGLAKNIQYF. DNA of the CDR3: TGCAGCGTTGTGCCAGGGCTAGCCAAAAACATTCAGTACTTC.